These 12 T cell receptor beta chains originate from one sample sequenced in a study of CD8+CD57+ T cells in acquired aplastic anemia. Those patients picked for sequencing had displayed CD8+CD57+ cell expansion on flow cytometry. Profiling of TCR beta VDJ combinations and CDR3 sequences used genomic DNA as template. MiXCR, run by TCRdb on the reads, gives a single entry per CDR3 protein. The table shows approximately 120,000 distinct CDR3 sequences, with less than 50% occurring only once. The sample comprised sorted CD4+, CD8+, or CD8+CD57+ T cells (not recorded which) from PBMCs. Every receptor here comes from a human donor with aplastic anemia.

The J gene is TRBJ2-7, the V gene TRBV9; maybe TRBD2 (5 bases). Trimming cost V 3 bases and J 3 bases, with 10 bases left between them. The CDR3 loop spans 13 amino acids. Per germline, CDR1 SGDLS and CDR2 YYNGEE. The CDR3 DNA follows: TGTGCCAGCAGCGGGGGAGAGGACTACGAGCAGTACTTC. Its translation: CASSGGEDYEQYF.

The DNA for the CDR3 is TGTGCCAGCAGTAGGACCCCTGGAGAAAAACTGTTTTTT. It yields the protein CASSRTPGEKLFF. The J gene is TRBJ1-4, the V gene TRBV6-1; unclear D gene. V lost 5 bases to trimming and J lost 8 bases, with 12 bases between them. Germline CDR1 and CDR2: MNHNS and SASEGT. CDR3 length equals 13 residues.

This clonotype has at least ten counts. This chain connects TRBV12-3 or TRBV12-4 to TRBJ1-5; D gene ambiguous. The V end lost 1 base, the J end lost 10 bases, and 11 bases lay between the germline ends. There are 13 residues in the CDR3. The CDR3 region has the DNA TGTGCCAGCAGTTTAGAAGGGCTGATACCCCAGCATTTT. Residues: CASSLEGLIPQHF.

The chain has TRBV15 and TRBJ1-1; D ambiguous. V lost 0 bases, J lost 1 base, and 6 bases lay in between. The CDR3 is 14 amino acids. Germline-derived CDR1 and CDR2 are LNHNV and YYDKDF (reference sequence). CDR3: CATSRDLGNTEAFF. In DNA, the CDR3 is TGTGCCACCAGCAGAGATTTGGGGAACACTGAAGCTTTCTTT. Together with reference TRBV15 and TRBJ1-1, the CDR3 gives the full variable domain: DAMVIQNPRYQVTQFGKPVTLSCSQTLNHNVMYWYQQKSSQAPKLLFHYYDKDFNNEADTPDNFQSRRPNTSFCFLDIRSPGLGDTAMYLCATSRDLGNTEAFFGQGTRLTVV.

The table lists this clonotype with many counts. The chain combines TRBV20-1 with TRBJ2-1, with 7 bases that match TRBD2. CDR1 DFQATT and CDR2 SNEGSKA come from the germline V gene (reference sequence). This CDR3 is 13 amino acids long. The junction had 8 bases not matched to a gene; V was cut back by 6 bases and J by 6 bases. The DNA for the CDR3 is TGCAGTGCCAGGTGGGGGGGGAGCAATGAGCAGTTCTTC. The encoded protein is CSARWGGSNEQFF.

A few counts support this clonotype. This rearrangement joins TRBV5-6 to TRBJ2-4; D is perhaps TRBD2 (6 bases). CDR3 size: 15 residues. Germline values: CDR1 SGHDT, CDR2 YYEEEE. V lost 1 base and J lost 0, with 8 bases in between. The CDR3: CASSLPGLAKNIQYF. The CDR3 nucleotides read TGTGCCAGCAGCTTGCCGGGACTAGCCAAAAACATTCAGTACTTC.

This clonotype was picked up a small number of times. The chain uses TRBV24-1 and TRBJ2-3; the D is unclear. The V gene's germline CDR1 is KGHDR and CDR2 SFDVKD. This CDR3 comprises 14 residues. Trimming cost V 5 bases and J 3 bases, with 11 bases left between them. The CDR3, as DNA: TGTGCCACCAGTGTACCGACTGGTACAGATACGCAGTATTTT. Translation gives CATSVPTGTDTQYF.

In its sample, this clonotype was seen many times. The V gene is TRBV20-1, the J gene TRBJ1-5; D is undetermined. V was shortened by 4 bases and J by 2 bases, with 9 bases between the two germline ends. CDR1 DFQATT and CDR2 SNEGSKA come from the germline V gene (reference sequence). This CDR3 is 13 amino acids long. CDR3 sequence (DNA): TGCAGTGCTATCCCGCCCGGCAATCAGCCCCAGCATTTT. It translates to CSAIPPGNQPQHF.

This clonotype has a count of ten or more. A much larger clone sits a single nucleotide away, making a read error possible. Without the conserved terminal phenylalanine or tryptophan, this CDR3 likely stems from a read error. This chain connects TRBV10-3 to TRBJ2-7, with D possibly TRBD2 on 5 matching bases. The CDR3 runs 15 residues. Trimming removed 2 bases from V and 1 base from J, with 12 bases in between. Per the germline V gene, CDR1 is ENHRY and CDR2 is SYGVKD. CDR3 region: CAISEGLGGSYEQYL. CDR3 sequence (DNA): TGTGCCATCAGTGAGGGACTGGGCGGATCCTACGAGCAGTACCTC.

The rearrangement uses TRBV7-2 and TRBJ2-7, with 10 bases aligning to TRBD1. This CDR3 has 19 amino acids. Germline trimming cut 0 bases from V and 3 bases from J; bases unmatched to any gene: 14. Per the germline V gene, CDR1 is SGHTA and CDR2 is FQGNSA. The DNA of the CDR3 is TGTGCCAGCAGCTTAGCGCCGACAGGGGGCAAACAGCGGTACTACGAGCAGTACTTC. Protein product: CASSLAPTGGKQRYYEQYF.

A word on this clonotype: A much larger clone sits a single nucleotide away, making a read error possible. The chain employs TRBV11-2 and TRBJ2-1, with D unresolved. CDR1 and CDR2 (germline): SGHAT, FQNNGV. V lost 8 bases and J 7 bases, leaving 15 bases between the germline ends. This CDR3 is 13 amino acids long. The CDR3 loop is CASGQEALNEQFF. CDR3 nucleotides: TGTGCCAGCGGCCAAGAGGCCCTTAATGAGCAGTTCTTC.

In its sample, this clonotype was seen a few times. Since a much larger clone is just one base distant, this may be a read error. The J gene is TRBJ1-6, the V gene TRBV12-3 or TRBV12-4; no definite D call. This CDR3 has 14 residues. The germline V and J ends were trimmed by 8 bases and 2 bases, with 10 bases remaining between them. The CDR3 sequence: CASLGSPYNSPLHF. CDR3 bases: TGTGCCAGCCTCGGTAGCCCCTATAATTCACCCCTCCACTTT.